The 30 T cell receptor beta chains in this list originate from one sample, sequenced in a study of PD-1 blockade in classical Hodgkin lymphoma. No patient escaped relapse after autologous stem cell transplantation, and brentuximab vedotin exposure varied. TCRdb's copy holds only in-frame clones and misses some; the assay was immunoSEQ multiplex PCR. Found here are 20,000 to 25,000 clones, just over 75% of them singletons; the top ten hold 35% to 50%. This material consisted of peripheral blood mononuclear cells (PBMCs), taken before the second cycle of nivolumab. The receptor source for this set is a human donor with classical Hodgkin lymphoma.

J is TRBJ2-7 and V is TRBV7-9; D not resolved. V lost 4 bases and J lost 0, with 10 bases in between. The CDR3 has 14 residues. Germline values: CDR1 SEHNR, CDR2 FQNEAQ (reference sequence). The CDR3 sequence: CASSSQISSYEQYF. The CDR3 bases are TGTGCCAGCAGCTCTCAAATAAGCTCCTACGAGCAGTACTTC.

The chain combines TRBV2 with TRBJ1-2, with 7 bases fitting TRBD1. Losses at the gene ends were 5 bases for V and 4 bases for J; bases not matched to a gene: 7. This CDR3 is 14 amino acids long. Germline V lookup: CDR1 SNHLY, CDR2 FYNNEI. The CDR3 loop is CASSQNRDSYGYTF. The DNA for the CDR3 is TGTGCCAGCAGTCAAAACCGGGACAGCTATGGCTACACCTTC.

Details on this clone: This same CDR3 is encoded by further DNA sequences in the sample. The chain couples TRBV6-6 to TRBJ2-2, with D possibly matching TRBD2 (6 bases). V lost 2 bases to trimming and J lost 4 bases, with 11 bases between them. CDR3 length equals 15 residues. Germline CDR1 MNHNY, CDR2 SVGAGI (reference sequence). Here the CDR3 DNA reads TGTGCCAGCAGTTACGGGCAGGGAGGCACCGGGGAGCTGTTTTTT. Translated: CASSYGQGGTGELFF.

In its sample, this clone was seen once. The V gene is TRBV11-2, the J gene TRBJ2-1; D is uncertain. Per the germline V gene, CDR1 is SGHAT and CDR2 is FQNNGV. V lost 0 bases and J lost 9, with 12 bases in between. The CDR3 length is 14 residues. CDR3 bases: TGTGCCAGCAGCTTAGATCGAACAGATAGTGAGCAGTTCTTC. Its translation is CASSLDRTDSEQFF.

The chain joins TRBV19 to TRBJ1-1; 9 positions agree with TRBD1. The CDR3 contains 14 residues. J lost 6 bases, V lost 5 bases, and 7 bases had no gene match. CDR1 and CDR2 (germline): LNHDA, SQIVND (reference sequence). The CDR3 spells CASSSDRGDAEAFF. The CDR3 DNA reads TGTGCCAGTAGTTCAGACAGGGGGGACGCTGAAGCTTTCTTT.

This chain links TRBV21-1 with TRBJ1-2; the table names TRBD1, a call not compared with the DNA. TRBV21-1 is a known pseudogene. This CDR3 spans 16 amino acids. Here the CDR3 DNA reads TGTGCCAGCAGCTTCGGGACAGGGGGCGCTCCGAGAGGCTACACCTTC. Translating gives CASSFGTGGAPRGYTF.

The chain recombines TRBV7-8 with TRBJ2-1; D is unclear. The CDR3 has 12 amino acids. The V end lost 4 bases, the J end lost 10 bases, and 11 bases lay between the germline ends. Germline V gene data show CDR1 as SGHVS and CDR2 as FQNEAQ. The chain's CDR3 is CASSSQRWEQFF. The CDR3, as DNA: TGTGCCAGCAGCTCCCAACGGTGGGAGCAGTTCTTC.

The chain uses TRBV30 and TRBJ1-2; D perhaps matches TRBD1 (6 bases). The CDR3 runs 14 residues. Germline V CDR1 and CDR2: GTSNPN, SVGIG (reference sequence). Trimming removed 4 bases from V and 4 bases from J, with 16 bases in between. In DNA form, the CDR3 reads TGTGCCTGGAATTTAGAGGGGGAGGGCTATGGCTACACCTTC. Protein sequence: CAWNLEGEGYGYTF.

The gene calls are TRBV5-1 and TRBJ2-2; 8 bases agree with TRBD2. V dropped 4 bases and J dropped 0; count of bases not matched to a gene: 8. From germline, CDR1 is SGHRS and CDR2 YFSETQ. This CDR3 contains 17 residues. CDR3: CASSRTGGLANTGELFF. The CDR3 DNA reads TGCGCCAGCAGCCGGACGGGGGGACTAGCGAACACCGGGGAGCTGTTTTTT. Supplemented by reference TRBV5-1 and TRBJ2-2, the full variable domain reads KAGVTQTPRYLIKTRGQQVTLSCSPISGHRSVSWYQQTPGQGLQFLFEYFSETQRNKGNFPGRFSGRQFSNSRSEMNVSTLELGDSALYLCASSRTGGLANTGELFFGEGSRLTVL.

Here the CDR3 reads CASSRGTDTQYF. The CDR3 nucleotides are TGTGCCAGCAGCCGGGGCACAGATACGCAGTATTTT. The V gene is TRBV5-6, the J gene TRBJ2-3; D remains unclear. Germline values: CDR1 SGHDT, CDR2 YYEEEE. This CDR3 spans 12 amino acids. Trimming shortened V by 4 bases and J by 1 base, and 4 bases separated the two germline ends.

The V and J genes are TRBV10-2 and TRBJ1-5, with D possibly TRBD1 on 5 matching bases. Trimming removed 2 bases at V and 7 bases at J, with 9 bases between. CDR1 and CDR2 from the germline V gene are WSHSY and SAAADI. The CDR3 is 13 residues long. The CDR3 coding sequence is TGCGCCAGCAGTGAGGTTGGGGCCCAGCCCCAGCATTTT. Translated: CASSEVGAQPQHF.

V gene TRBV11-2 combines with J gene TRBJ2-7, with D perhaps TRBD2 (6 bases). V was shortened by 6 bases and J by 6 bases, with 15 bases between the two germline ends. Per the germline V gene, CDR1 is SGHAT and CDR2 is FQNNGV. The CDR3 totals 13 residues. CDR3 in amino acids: CASSFGTQLEQYF. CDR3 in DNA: TGTGCCAGCAGTTTCGGGACTCAGCTCGAGCAGTACTTC.

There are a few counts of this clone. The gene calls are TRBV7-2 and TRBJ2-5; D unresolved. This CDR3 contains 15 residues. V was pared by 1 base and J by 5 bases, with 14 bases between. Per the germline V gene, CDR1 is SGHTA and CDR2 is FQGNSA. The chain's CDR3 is CASSLGVQIEETQYF. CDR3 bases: TGTGCCAGCAGCTTAGGGGTGCAGATCGAGGAGACCCAGTACTTC.

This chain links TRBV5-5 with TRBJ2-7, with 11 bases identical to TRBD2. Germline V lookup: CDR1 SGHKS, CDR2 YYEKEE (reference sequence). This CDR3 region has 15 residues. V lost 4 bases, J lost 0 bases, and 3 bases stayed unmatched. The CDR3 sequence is CASSEGLADSYEQYF. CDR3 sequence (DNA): TGTGCCAGCAGCGAGGGACTAGCGGACTCCTACGAGCAGTACTTC.

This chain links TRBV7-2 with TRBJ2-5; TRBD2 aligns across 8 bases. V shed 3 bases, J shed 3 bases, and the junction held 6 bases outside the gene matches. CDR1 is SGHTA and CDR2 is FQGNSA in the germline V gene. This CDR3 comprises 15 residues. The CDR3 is CASSFTGTREETQYF. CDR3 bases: TGTGCCAGCAGCTTCACCGGGACTAGGGAAGAGACCCAGTACTTC. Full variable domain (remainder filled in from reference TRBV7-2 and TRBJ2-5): GAGVSQSPSNKVTEKGKDVELRCDPISGHTALYWYRQSLGQGLEFLIYFQGNSAPDKSGLPSDRFSAERTGGSVSTLTIQRTQQEDSAVYLCASSFTGTREETQYFGPGTRLLVL.

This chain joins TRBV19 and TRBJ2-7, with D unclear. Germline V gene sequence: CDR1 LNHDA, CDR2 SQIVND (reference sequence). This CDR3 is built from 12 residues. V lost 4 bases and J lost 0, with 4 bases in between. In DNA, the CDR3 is TGTGCCAGTAGTAGAAGCTCCTACGAGCAGTACTTC. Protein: CASSRSSYEQYF.

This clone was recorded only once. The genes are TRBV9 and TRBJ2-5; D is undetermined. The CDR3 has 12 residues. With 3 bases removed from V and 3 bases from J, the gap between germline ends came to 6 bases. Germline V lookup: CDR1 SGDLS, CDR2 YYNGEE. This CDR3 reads CASSGNKETQYF. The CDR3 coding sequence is TGTGCCAGCAGCGGGAACAAAGAGACCCAGTACTTC.

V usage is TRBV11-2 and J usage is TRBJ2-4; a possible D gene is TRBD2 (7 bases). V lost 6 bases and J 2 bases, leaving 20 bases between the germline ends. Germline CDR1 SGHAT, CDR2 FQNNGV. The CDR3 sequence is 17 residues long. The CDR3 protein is CASRGFPGGRSKNIQYF. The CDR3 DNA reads TGTGCCAGCAGAGGGTTCCCGGGGGGCAGGTCCAAAAACATTCAGTACTTC.

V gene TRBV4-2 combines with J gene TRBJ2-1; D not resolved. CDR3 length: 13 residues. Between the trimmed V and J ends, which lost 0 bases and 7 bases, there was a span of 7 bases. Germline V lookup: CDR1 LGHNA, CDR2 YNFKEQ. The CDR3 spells CASSQDLGNEQFF. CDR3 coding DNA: TGTGCCAGCAGCCAAGATCTAGGGAATGAGCAGTTCTTC.

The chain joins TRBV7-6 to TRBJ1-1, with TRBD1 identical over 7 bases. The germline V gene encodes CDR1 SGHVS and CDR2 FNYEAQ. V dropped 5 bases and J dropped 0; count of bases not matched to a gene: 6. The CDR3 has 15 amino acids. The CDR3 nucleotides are TGTGCCAGCAGCGCAAACAGGGGTATGAACACTGAAGCTTTCTTT. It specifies CASSANRGMNTEAFF.

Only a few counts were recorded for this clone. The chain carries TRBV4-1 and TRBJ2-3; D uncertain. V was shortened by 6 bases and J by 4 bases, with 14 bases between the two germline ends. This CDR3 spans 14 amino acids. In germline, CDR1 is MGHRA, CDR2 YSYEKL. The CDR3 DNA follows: TGCGCCAGCAGAAGGACGACGGTGGCAGATACGCAGTATTTT. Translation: CASRRTTVADTQYF.

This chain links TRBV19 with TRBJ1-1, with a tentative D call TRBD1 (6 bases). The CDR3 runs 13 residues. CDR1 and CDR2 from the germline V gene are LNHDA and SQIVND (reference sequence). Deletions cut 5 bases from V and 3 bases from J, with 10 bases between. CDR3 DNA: TGTGCCAGTAGTTCCAACAGGGACACTGAAGCTTTCTTT. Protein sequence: CASSSNRDTEAFF.

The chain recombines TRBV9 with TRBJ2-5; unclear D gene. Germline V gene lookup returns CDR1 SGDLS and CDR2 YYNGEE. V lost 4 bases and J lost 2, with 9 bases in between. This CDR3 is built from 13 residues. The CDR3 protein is CASSPSRQETQYF. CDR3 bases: TGTGCCAGCAGCCCCAGCCGTCAAGAGACCCAGTACTTC.

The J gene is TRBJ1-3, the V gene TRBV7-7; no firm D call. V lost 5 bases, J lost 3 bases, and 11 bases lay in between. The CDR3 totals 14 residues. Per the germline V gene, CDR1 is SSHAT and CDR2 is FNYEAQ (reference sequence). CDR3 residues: CASSPRLNGNTIYF. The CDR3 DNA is TGTGCCAGCAGCCCGCGACTAAATGGAAACACCATATATTTT.

CDR3 sequence: CASSLSGASYTGELFF. CDR3 nucleotides: TGTGCCAGCAGCTTATCAGGGGCATCTTACACCGGGGAGCTGTTTTTT. V gene TRBV13 combines with J gene TRBJ2-2; a weak D match, TRBD1 (6 bases). The CDR3 sequence is 16 residues long. V gave up 2 bases and J gave up 3 bases, with 13 bases separating them. Germline lookup yields CDR1 PRHDT and CDR2 FYEKMQ (reference sequence).

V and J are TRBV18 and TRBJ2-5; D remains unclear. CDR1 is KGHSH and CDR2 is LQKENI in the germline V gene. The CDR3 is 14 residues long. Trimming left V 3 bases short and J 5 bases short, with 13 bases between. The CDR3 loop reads CASSPEDGRETQYF. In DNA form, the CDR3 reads TGTGCCAGCTCACCTGAGGACGGGCGGGAGACCCAGTACTTC.

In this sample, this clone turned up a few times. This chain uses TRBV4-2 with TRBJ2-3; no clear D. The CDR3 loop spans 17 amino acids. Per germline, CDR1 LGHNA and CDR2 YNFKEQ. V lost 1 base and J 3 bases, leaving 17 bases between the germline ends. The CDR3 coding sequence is TGTGCCAGCAGCCAAGTAGGATCGGCTAGAAGAACAGATACGCAGTATTTT. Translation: CASSQVGSARRTDTQYF.

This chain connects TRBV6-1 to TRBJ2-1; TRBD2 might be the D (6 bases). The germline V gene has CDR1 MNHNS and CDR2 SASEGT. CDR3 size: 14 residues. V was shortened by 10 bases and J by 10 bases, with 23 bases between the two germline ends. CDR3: CATQRELAYSEQFF. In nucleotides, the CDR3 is TGTGCCACCCAAAGGGAACTAGCATATTCCGAGCAGTTCTTC.

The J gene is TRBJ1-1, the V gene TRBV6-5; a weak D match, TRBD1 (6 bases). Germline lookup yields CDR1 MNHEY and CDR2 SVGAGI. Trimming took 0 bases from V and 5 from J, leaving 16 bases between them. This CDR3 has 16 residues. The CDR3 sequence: CASSYSTAGAKTEAFF. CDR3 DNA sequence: TGTGCCAGCAGTTACTCGACAGCAGGGGCAAAGACTGAAGCTTTCTTT.

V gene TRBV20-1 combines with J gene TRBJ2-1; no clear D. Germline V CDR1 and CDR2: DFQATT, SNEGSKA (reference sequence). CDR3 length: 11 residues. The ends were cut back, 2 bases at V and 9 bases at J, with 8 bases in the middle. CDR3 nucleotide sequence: TGCAGTGCTAGACTAGGCGGTGAGCAGTTCTTC. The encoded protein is CSARLGGEQFF.